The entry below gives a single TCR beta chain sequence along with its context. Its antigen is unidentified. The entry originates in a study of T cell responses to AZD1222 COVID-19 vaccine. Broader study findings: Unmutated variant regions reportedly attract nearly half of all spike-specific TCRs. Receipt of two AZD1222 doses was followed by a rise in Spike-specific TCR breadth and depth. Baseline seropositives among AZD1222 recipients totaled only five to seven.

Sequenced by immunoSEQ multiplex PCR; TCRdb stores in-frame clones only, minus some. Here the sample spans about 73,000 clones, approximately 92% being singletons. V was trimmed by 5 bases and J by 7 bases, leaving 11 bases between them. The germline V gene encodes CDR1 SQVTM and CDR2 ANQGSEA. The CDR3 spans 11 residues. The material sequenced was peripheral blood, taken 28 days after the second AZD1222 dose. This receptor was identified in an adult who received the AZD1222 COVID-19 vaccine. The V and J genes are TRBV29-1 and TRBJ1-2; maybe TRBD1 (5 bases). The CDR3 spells CSVLGDSGYTF. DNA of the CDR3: TGCAGCGTTCTTGGGGACTCTGGCTACACCTTC. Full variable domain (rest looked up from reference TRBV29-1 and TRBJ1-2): SAVISQKPSRDICQRGTSLTIQCQVDSQVTMMFWYRQQPGQSLTLIATANQGSEATYESGFVIDKFPISRPNLTFSTLTVSNMSPEDSSIYLCSVLGDSGYTFGSGTRLTVV.